Included here is one T cell receptor beta chain sequence, with context. The source of the sample is a study of blood T cell repertoires in COVID-19. Study-wide background: PBMCs, B-cell-depleted T cells, or T cells provided the cDNA or gDNA that made up the material.

Allocation to cohorts depended on clinical history reported by the participants. Among Cohort 3 donors, those recovered had two negative PCRs, clearance, or symptom resolution. As processed by the authors: Estimated nucleated cell counts came from reference gene primer amplification. The data were produced by immunoSEQ multiplex PCR, yet TCRdb's version contains in-frame clones alone and is incomplete. V and J calls and clone size are as listed in that table; D and trimming were resolved from the DNA. Of some 250,000 clones in the sample, more than 85% are singletons; the top ten hold approximately 9.5%. The V segment lost 0 bases and the J segment 6 bases; nucleotides outside the gene matches: 6. CDR3 length: 17 amino acids. Germline V gene sequence: CDR1 MNHEY, CDR2 SMNVEV (reference sequence).

The clonotype was recovered from a man aged 35 to 55 who had recovered from COVID-19. The chain has TRBV27 and TRBJ2-7; 15 bases match TRBD2. The specimen was PBMCs or T cells enriched from blood (not recorded which). The CDR3 is CASSLSSGLAGGFEQYF. DNA of the CDR3: TGTGCCAGCAGTTTATCATCGGGACTAGCGGGAGGCTTCGAGCAGTACTTC.